The subject of this entry is one T cell receptor beta chain. Its antigen is not known. The assay was immunoSEQ multiplex PCR, and TCRdb's table has in-frame clones only and misses some. Of around 120,000 clones in the sample, roughly 91% were seen once. The CDR3 extends over 14 amino acids. V shed 10 bases and J 4 bases; nucleotides not matched to a gene: 9. Germline lookup yields CDR1 MNHEY and CDR2 SVGAGI. The data originate from a study of identifying expanded T cells in peripheral blood. Study findings and constraints: Variance in clone template counts between approximately two-week samples significantly increased with total template count across all healthy donors.

The V gene is TRBV6-5, the J gene TRBJ2-2; 7 nucleotides match TRBD1. The source of this sequence is a person aged 18 to 75 in good health. Sequenced material: blood. CDR3 protein: CATTGDGPTGELFF. The CDR3 bases are TGTGCCACAACAGGGGACGGGCCCACCGGGGAGCTGTTTTTT.